The rows below give T cell receptor beta chains drawn from one sample of a study of human T cells and chemical hapten exposure. One entry per CDR3 protein, called by TCRdb with MiXCR from the RACE reads. This table holds a few hundred thousand distinct CDR3 sequences, over 6% found once. Sequenced material: whole blood, taken in connection with sensitization to the hapten diphenylcyclopropenone (DPC). Source of these receptors: a woman in her late teens or twenties with alopecia areata. Some clones in this sample may be carry-over from other donors' samples. CDR3s include the opening cysteine and the closing phenylalanine or tryptophan. D genes are given only for firm matches. Clone size is stated in some rows and not others, as once, few, many or a class when expanded.

clone_size d_call j_call v_call cdr3_aa cdr3_nt
many - TRBJ1-5 TRBV5-1 CASSLVPGSKNQPQHF TGCGCCAGCAGCTTGGTTCCCGGGAGTAAGAATCAGCCCCAGCATTTT
- TRBD2 TRBJ2-4 TRBV4-1 CASSLGGLAKNIQYF TGCGCCAGCAGCCTGGGAGGGTTAGCCAAAAACATTCAGTACTTC
few - TRBJ2-1 TRBV5-1 CASSSVSETYNEQFF TGCGCCAGCAGCTCCGTCAGCGAGACCTACAATGAGCAGTTCTTC
- - TRBJ2-3 TRBV7-2 CASSYTGEDTQYF TGTGCCAGCAGTTATACGGGGGAAGATACGCAGTATTTT
many - TRBJ1-2 TRBV29-1 CSVPSDGDYGYTF TGCAGCGTCCCCTCCGACGGGGACTATGGCTACACCTTC
many - TRBJ1-5 TRBV12-3/TRBV12-4 CASSQGWNQPQHF TGTGCCAGCAGTCAGGGATGGAATCAGCCCCAGCATTTT
- - TRBJ2-1 TRBV20-1 CSARELAEGEQFF TGCAGTGCTAGAGAGTTAGCGGAGGGGGAGCAGTTCTTC
few TRBD2 TRBJ2-1 TRBV6-2/TRBV6-3 CASSTPAGGGAFYNEQFF TGTGCCAGCTCCACACCGGCGGGCGGGGGGGCCTTCTACAATGAGCAGTTCTTC
- - TRBJ2-3 TRBV7-2 CASTLEGGRTDTQYF TGTGCCAGCACCCTTGAGGGGGGACGCACAGATACGCAGTATTTT
- TRBD1 TRBJ2-2 TRBV5-6 CASSPGTGTTGELFF TGTGCCAGCAGCCCCGGGACAGGGACGACCGGGGAGCTGTTTTTT
few TRBD1 TRBJ2-2 TRBV12-3/TRBV12-4 CASSFVTGATGELFF TGTGCCAGCAGTTTTGTGACAGGGGCCACCGGGGAGCTGTTTTTT
few - TRBJ2-7 TRBV9 CASSVGTGIDEQYF TGTGCCAGCAGCGTAGGTACGGGGATCGACGAGCAGTACTTC
many - TRBJ1-2 TRBV7-6 CASSLLSVGGYTF TGTGCCAGCAGCTTACTATCAGTTGGTGGCTACACCTTC
- - TRBJ2-3 TRBV6-5 CASSRASDRTDTQYF TGTGCCAGCAGTAGGGCTAGCGACCGCACAGATACGCAGTATTTT
few - TRBJ2-6 TRBV29-1 CSVDATGQSSGANVLTF TGCAGCGTTGATGCAACAGGGCAAAGCTCTGGGGCCAACGTCCTGACTTTC
few - TRBJ1-2 TRBV7-2 CASSLPGSRGGYTF TGTGCCAGCAGCTTACCGGGCTCGCGGGGCGGCTACACCTTC
- TRBD1 TRBJ1-5 TRBV20-1 CSASTGGWQGQPQHF TGCAGTGCTTCGACAGGGGGCTGGCAAGGTCAGCCCCAGCATTTT
- - TRBJ2-1 TRBV11-2 CASSLGYVARRGNEQFF TGTGCCAGCAGCTTAGGGTATGTGGCCCGTCGAGGCAATGAGCAGTTCTTC
many TRBD2 TRBJ2-3 TRBV5-1 CASSLGAGGPSDTQYF TGCGCCAGCAGCTTGGGAGCGGGGGGGCCATCAGATACGCAGTATTTT
- TRBD2 TRBJ2-3 TRBV5-1 CASSSAGGGGITDTQYF TGCGCCAGCAGCTCAGCGGGGGGCGGAGGGATCACAGATACGCAGTATTTT
many TRBD1 TRBJ2-7 TRBV10-3 CAIRPRQGEAEQYF TGTGCCATCAGGCCAAGACAGGGTGAAGCCGAGCAGTACTTC
many - TRBJ2-1 TRBV7-2 CASSLGRGPYNEQFF TGTGCCAGCAGCTTAGGGCGGGGGCCCTACAATGAGCAGTTCTTC
- - TRBJ2-3 TRBV6-5 CASSYSDPTDTQYF TGTGCCAGCAGTTACTCCGACCCAACAGATACGCAGTATTTT
many TRBD2 TRBJ2-3 TRBV14 CASSPTSGGTDTQYF TGTGCCAGCAGTCCGACTAGCGGGGGCACAGATACGCAGTATTTT
- - TRBJ1-4 TRBV5-6 CASSPDSSIEKLFF TGTGCCAGCAGCCCGGACAGCTCGATTGAAAAACTGTTTTTT
- - TRBJ1-5 TRBV12-5 CASGGGSNSNQPQHF TGTGCTAGTGGGGGGGGCAGTAATAGCAATCAGCCCCAGCATTTT
many - TRBJ1-1 TRBV20-1 CSASQGAGNTEAFF TGCAGTGCTAGTCAGGGCGCGGGGAACACTGAAGCTTTCTTT
many - TRBJ1-3 TRBV27 CASSLRSGNTIYF TGTGCCAGCAGTTTACGCTCTGGAAACACCATATATTTT
many - TRBJ2-1 TRBV12-3/TRBV12-4 CASSSGLFMEQFF TGTGCCAGCAGTTCCGGACTATTCATGGAGCAGTTCTTC
many - TRBJ2-3 TRBV20-1 CSAGGPMSTDTQYF TGCAGTGCCGGCGGGCCTATGAGCACAGATACGCAGTATTTT
many TRBD1 TRBJ2-7 TRBV5-1 CASSLDRSYEQYF TGTGCCAGCAGCTTGGACAGGTCCTACGAGCAGTACTTC
few TRBD1 TRBJ1-2 TRBV6-5 CASSSFDREDGYTF TGTGCCAGCAGTTCCTTTGACAGGGAAGATGGCTACACCTTC
- TRBD1 TRBJ1-1 TRBV5-6 CASSPIQGLNTEAFF TGTGCCAGCAGCCCGATACAGGGGCTAAACACTGAAGCTTTCTTT
many TRBD1 TRBJ2-5 TRBV18 CASSSLPATGGTETQYF TGTGCCAGCTCATCACTTCCAGCGACAGGGGGTACGGAGACCCAGTACTTC
few - TRBJ1-1 TRBV7-2 CASSLALGSGMIF TGTGCCAGCAGCTTAGCGCTAGGGTCAGGTATGATTTTT
many TRBD1 TRBJ2-1 TRBV15 CATSRQGEVVDEQFF TGTGCCACCAGCCGACAGGGGGAAGTTGTGGATGAGCAGTTCTTC
many - TRBJ1-1 TRBV6-5 CASSYRSGTEAFF TGTGCCAGCAGTTACAGATCTGGCACTGAAGCTTTCTTT
many TRBD2 TRBJ2-1 TRBV4-2 CASSQDRGGYNEQFF TGTGCCAGCAGCCAAGATCGGGGGGGCTACAATGAGCAGTTCTTC
few - TRBJ2-3 TRBV4-1 CASSQRSSTDTQYF TGCGCCAGCAGCCAAAGGTCTAGCACAGATACGCAGTATTTT
many - TRBJ2-1 TRBV12-5 CASGSPTRHEQFF TGTGCTAGTGGATCCCCCACCAGGCATGAGCAGTTCTTC
many TRBD1 TRBJ1-5 TRBV27 CASSYRGKGQPQHF TGTGCCAGCAGTTACAGGGGTAAGGGGCAGCCCCAGCATTTT
few - TRBJ2-3 TRBV10-2 CASSVGQRNTQYF TGCGCCAGCAGTGTGGGACAAAGAAATACGCAGTATTTT
many TRBD1 TRBJ1-1 TRBV6-2/TRBV6-3 CASSYPRDRGIMNTEAFF TGTGCCAGCAGTTACCCCCGGGACAGGGGAATCATGAACACTGAAGCTTTCTTT
many - TRBJ1-3 TRBV5-5 CASSFLSGNTIYF TGTGCCAGCAGCTTCCTCTCTGGAAACACCATATATTTT
- - TRBJ2-3 TRBV11-2 CASRSRDTQYF TGTGCCAGCAGGTCCCGAGATACGCAGTATTTT
- TRBD1 TRBJ1-4 TRBV2 CASSGQGANEKLFF TGTGCCAGCAGCGGACAGGGGGCAAATGAAAAACTGTTTTTT
once - TRBJ2-3 TRBV5-6 CASSLSEAGVRSDTQYF TGTGCCAGCAGCTTAAGTGAGGCAGGAGTTAGATCAGATACGCAGTATTTT
many - TRBJ2-3 TRBV12-3/TRBV12-4 CASSFSSTSTDTQYF TGTGCCAGCAGTTTTTCGTCCACGAGCACAGATACGCAGTATTTT